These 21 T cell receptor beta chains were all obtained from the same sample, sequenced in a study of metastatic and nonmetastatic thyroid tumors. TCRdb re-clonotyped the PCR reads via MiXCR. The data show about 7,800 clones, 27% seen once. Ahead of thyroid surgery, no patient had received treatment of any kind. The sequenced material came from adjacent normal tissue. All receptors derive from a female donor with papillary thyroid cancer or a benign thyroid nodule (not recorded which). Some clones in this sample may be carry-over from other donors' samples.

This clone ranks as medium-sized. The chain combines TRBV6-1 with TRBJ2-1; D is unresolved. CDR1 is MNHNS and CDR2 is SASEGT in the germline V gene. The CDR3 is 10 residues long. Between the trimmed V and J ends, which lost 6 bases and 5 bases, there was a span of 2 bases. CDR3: CASRNNEQFF. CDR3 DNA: TGTGCCAGCAGGAACAATGAGCAGTTCTTC.

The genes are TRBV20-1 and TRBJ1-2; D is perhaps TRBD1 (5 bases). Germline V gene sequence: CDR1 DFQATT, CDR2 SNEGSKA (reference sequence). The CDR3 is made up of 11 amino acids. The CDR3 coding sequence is TGCACCGGGGACCCTCACTATGGCTACACCTTC. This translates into CTGDPHYGYTF.

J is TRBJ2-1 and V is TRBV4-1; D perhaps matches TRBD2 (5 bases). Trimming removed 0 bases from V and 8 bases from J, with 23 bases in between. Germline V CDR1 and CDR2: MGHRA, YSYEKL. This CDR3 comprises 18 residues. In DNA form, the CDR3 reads TGCGCCAGCAGCCAAGAAAGGGCCGGGGTAAGAGGCAATGATGAGCAGTTCTTC. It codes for CASSQERAGVRGNDEQFF.

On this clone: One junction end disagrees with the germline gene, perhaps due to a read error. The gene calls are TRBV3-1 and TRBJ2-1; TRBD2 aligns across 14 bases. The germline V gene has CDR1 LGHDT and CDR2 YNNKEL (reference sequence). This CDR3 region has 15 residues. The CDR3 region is CASSPGTSGRNEQSF. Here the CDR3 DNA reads TGTGCCAGCAGCCCCGGGACTAGCGGGAGAAATGAGCAGTCCTTC.

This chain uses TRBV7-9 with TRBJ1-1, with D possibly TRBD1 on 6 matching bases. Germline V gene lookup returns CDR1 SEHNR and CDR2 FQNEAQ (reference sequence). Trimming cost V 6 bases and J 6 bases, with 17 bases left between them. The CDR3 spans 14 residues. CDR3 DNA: TGTGCCAGCAGTTTAATACAGGGTGGCGCTGAAGCTTTCTTT. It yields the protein CASSLIQGGAEAFF.

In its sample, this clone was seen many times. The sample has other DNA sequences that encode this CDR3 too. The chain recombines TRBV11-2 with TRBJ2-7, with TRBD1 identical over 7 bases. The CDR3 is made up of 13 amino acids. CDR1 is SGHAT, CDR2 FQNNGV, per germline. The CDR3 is CASSLDHQGEQYV. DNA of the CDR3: TGTGCCAGCAGCTTAGATCATCAGGGGGAACAGTACGTT.

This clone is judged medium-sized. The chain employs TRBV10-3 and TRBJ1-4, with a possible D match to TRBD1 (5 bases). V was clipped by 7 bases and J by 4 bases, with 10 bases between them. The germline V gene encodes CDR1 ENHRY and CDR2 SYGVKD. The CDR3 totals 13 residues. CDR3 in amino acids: CAINAGVNEKLFF. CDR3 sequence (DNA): TGTGCCATCAATGCGGGGGTTAATGAAAAACTGTTTTTT.

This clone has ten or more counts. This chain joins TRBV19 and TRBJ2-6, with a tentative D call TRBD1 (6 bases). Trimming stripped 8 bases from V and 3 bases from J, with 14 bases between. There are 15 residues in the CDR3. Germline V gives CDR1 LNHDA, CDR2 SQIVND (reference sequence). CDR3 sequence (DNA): TGTGCCAGTGGCAAGGGACAAATTGGGGCCAACGTCCTGACTTTC. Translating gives CASGKGQIGANVLTF.

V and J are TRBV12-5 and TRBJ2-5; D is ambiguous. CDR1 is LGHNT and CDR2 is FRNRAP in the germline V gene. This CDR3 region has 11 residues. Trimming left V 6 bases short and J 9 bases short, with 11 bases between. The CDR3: CASGPRFPQYF. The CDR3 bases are TGTGCTAGTGGCCCCCGGTTCCCCCAGTACTTC.

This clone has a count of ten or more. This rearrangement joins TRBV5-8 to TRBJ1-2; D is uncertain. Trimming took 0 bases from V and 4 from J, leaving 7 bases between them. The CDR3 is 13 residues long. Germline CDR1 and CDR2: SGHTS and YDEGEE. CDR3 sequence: CASSLVTPYGYTF. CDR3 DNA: TGTGCCAGCAGCTTGGTGACACCCTATGGCTACACCTTC.

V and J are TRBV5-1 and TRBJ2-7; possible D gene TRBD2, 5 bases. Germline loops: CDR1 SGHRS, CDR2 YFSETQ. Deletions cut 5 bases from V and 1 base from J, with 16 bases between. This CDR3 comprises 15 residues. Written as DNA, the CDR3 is TGCGCCAGCAGTCCTGGAGGACCTCTATCCTACGAGCAGTACTTC. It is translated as CASSPGGPLSYEQYF. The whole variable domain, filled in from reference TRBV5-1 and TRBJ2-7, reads KAGVTQTPRYLIKTRGQQVTLSCSPISGHRSVSWYQQTPGQGLQFLFEYFSETQRNKGNFPGRFSGRQFSNSRSEMNVSTLELGDSALYLCASSPGGPLSYEQYFGPGTRLTVT.

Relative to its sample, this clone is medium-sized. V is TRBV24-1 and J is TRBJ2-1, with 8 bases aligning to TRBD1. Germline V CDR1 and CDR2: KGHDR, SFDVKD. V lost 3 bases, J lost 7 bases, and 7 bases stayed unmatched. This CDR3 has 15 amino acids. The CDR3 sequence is CATSDKTGDANEQFF. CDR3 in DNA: TGTGCCACCAGTGATAAGACAGGGGACGCAAATGAGCAGTTCTTC.

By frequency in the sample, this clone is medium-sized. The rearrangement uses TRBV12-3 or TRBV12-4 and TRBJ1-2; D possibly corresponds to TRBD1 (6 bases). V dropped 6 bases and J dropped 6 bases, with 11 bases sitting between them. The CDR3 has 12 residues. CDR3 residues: CASSSRGDGYTF. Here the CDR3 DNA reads TGTGCCAGCAGCAGCAGGGGTGATGGCTACACCTTC.

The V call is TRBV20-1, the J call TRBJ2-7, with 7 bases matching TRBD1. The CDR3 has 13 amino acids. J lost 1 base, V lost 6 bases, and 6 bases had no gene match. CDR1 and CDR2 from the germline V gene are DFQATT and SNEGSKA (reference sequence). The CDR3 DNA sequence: TGCAGTGCCGATAACAGGGGTTCCTACGAGCAGTACTTC. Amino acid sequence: CSADNRGSYEQYF.

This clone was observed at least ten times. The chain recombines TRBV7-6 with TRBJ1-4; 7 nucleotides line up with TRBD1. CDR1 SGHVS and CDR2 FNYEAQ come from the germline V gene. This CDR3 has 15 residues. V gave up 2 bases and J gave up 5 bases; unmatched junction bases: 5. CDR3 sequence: CASSLQTGSNEKLFF. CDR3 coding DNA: TGTGCCAGCAGCTTACAGACAGGGAGCAATGAAAAACTGTTTTTT. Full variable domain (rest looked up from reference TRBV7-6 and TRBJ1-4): GAGVSQSPRYKVTKRGQDVALRCDPISGHVSLYWYRQALGQGPEFLTYFNYEAQQDKSGLPNDRFSAERPEGSISTLTIQRTEQRDSAMYRCASSLQTGSNEKLFFGSGTQLSVL.

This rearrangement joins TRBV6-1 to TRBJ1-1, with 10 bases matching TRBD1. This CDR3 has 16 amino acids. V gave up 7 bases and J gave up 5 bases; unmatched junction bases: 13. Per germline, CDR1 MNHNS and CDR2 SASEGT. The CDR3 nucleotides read TGTGCCAGCAATAGCGGGACAGGGGTCTTTAAGACTGAAGCTTTCTTT. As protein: CASNSGTGVFKTEAFF.

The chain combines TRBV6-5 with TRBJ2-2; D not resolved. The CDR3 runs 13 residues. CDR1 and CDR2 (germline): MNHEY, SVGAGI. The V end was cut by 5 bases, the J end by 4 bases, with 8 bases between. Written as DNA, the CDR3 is TGTGCCAGCAGTAACTTAGGCACCGGGGAGCTGTTTTTT. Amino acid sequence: CASSNLGTGELFF.

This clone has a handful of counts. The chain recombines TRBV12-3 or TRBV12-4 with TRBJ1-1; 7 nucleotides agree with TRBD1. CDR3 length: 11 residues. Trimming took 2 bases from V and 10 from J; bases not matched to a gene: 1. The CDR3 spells CASSLSGGAFF. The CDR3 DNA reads TGTGCCAGCAGTTTATCAGGGGGAGCTTTCTTT.

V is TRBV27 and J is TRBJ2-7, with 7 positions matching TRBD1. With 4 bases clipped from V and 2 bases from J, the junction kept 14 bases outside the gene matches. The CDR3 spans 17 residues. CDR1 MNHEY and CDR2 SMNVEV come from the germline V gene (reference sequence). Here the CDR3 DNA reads TGTGCCAGCAGTTACTCGAAGGCTTTGAGGGGGCCCTACGAGCAGTACTTC. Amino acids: CASSYSKALRGPYEQYF.

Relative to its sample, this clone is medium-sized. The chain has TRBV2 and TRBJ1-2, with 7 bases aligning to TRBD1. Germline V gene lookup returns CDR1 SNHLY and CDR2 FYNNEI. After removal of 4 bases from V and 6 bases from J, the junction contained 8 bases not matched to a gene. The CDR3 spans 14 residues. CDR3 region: CASSGQGDIDGYTF. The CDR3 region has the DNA TGTGCCAGCAGTGGACAGGGCGATATAGATGGCTACACCTTC.

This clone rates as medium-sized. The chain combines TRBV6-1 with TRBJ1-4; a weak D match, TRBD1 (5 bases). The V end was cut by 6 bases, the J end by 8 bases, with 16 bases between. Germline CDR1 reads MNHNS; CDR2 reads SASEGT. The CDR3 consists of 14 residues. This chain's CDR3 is CASRGGQGGEKLFF. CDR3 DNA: TGTGCCAGCAGGGGCGGGCAGGGAGGAGAAAAACTGTTTTTT.